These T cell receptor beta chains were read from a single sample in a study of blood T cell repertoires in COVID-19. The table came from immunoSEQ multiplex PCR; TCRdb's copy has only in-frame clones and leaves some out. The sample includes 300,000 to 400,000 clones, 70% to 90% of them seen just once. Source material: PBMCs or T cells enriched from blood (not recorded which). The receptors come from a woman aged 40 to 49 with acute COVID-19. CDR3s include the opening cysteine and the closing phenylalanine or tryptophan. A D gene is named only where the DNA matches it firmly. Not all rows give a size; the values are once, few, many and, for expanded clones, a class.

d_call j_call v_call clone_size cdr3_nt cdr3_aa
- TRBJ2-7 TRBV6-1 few TGTGCCAGCAGTGAAGACATTTTCTACGAGCAGTACTTC CASSEDIFYEQYF
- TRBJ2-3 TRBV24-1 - TGTGCCACCAGTGATTTTGCAAACAGGGATATTAGCACAGATACGCAGTATTTT CATSDFANRDISTDTQYF
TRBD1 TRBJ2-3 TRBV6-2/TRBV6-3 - TGTGCCAGCAGTCGATGGACAGGTAGCGCAGATACGCAGTATTTT CASSRWTGSADTQYF
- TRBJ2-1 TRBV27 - TGTGCCAGCAGTTGGCGGCCTAGCGTGGGAATATTCACTGAGCAGTTCTTC CASSWRPSVGIFTEQFF
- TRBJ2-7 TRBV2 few TGTGCCAGCATCCGCTCCTACGAGCAGTACTTC CASIRSYEQYF
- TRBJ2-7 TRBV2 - TGTGCCAGCAGACCCGGGTCCTACTCCTACGAGCAGTACTTC CASRPGSYSYEQYF
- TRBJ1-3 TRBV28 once TGTGCCAGCAGATCCCCGGGCTCTGGAAACACCATATATTTT CASRSPGSGNTIYF
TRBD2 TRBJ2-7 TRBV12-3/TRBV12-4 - TGTGCCAGCAAGCCGGGGACTAGCTACGAGCAGTACTTC CASKPGTSYEQYF
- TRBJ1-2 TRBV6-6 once TGTGCCAGCAAAGTGACAGAGGACTATGGCTACACCTTC CASKVTEDYGYTF
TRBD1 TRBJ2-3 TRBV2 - TGTGCCAGCAGTAGACAGGGAGATACGCAGTATTTT CASSRQGDTQYF
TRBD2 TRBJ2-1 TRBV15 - TGTGCCACCAGCAACTTAGCGGGAGCCTACAATGAGCAGTTCTTC CATSNLAGAYNEQFF
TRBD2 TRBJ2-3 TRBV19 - TGTGCCAGTAGTACCGGGACTAGCGGAGGCACAGATACGCAGTATTTT CASSTGTSGGTDTQYF
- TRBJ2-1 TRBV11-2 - TGTGCCAGCAGCCCGCCGTGGGGGCGGTACAATGAGCAGTTCTTC CASSPPWGRYNEQFF
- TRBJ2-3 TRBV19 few TGTGCCAGTATGGGCCCTAGCGACATGACAGATACGCAGTATTTT CASMGPSDMTDTQYF
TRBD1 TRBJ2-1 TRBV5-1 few TGCGCCAGCAGCCCCGACGGAGACAGGGTTGAATTGGGGTTCTTC CASSPDGDRVELGFF
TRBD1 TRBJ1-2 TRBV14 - TGTGCCAGCAGCCGGACAGGTGTTCTTTCGGGCTACACCTTC CASSRTGVLSGYTF
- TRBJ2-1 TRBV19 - TGTGCCAGTAGTACTCCGGGGGTAGGCTCCTACAATGAGCAGTTCTTC CASSTPGVGSYNEQFF
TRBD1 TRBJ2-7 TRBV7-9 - TGTGCCAGCAGCTCGGACCGGGACAGCCCCTACGAGCAGTACTTC CASSSDRDSPYEQYF
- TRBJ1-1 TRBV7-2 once TGTGCCAGCAGCATTTCTCGAGTTTCCACTGAAGCTTTCTTT CASSISRVSTEAFF
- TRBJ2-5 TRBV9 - TGTGCCAGCAGCGTCGCCGACAGGGAGACCCAGTACTTC CASSVADRETQYF
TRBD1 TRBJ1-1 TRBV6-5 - TGTGCCAGCAGTTACTCACGGACAGGGAGGGGCACTGAAGCTTTCTTT CASSYSRTGRGTEAFF
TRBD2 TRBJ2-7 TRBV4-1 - TGCGCCAGCAGCCATTCCAATCTTCCGGGACTAAGGAACGAGCAGTACTTC CASSHSNLPGLRNEQYF
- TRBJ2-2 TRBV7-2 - TGTGCCAGCAGCTTCCGACTAACCGGGGAGCTGTTTTTT CASSFRLTGELFF
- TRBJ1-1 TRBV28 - TGTGCCAGCAGTTTAACCCTGCAGAGTCTGGGGGGGACTGAAGCTTTCTTT CASSLTLQSLGGTEAFF
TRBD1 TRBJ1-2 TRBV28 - TGTGCCAGCAGTCTAGGCCACAGGGGGCAGGGAGGCTACACCTTC CASSLGHRGQGGYTF
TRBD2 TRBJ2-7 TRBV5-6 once TGTGCCAGCAGCTTGCCTAGCGGGGGGGCCCGTTTTTTCAAGCAGTACTTC CASSLPSGGARFFKQYF
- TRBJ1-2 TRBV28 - TGTGCCAGCACCGAACGATATAGCGCGGGGGGCTACACCTTC CASTERYSAGGYTF
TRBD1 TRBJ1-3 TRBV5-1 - TGCGCCAGCAGCCCGGAGGGGGCGGCAGTCTGGTATTTT CASSPEGAAVWYF
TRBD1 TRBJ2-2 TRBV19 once TGTGCCAGTAGGCGGACAGGGCTTGGCGGGGAGCTGTTTTTT CASRRTGLGGELFF
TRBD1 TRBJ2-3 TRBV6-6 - TGTGCCAGCAGCAGAGCAGGGGGAGAAGCAGATACGCAGTATTTT CASSRAGGEADTQYF
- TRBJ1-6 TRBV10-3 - TGTGCCACCCAGGGTATAGATGTATCACCCCTCCACTTT CATQGIDVSPLHF
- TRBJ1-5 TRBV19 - TGTGCCAGTAGCGTGGGGGGTCGCAATCAGCCCCAGCATTTT CASSVGGRNQPQHF
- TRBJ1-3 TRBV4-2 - TGTGCCAGCAGCCCCCGACAGAGCTCTGGAAACACCATATATTTT CASSPRQSSGNTIYF
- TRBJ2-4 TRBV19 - TGTGCCAGTAGTATTATGGGGGCGAACATTCAGTACTTC CASSIMGANIQYF
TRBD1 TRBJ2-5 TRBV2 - TGTGCCAGCCAAGACAGGGGCTTGTACCAAGAGACCCAGTACTTC CASQDRGLYQETQYF
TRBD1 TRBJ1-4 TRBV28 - TGTGCCAGCAGTCCGCCCGCGACAGGGATTCTGGAAAAACTGTTTTTT CASSPPATGILEKLFF
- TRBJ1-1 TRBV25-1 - TGTGCCAGCAGCAAGCCTGATCCGGACAGCCCGAACACTGAAGCTTTCTTT CASSKPDPDSPNTEAFF
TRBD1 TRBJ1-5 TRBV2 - TGTGCCAGCAGTGTTGGGGGGACAGGGGTCAATCAGCCCCAGCATTTT CASSVGGTGVNQPQHF
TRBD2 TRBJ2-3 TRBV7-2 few TGTGCCAGCAGTCGACTAGCGGGGGTAGGGGATACGCAGTATTTT CASSRLAGVGDTQYF
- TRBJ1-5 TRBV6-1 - TGTGCCAGCAGTGAAGGAGTTCTCAATCAGCCCCAGCATTTT CASSEGVLNQPQHF
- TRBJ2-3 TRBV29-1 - TGCAGCGTTGATCTTCAGACCCCCGATCAGGGCTATACTAGCACAGATACGCAGTATTTT CSVDLQTPDQGYTSTDTQYF
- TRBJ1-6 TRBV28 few TGTGCCAGCATGGAGGGAACGGGTTCACCCCTCCACTTT CASMEGTGSPLHF
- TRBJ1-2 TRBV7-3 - TGTGCCAGCAGCTTAACGGGGGGGAAGGTTGCCTATGGCTACACCTTC CASSLTGGKVAYGYTF
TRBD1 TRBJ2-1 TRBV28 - TGTGCCAGCCCCCACCGGGACAGGGGACACAATGAGCAGTTCTTC CASPHRDRGHNEQFF
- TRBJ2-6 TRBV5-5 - TGTGCCAGCAGCGCCGGAGACTCTGGGGCCAACGTCCTGACTTTC CASSAGDSGANVLTF
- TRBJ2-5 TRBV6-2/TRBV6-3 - TGTGCCAGCAGTTACCCGTGGACTGGGCGGGAGACCCAGTACTTC CASSYPWTGRETQYF
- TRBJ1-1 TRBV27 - TGTGCCAGCACCTTACGGTCGGGGTTGGGCACTGAAGCTTTCTTT CASTLRSGLGTEAFF
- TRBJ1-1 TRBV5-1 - TGCGCCAGCACCCTGGGGAGGGGAAAGGGCACTGAAGCTTTCTTT CASTLGRGKGTEAFF
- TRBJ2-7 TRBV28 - TGTGCCAGCAGTTTAGTAGGAGAGAGCGCCTACGAGCAGTACTTC CASSLVGESAYEQYF
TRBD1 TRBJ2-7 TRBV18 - TGTGCCAGCTCACCAAATGTGGGGTTGACAGGGTCCTACGAGCAGTACTTC CASSPNVGLTGSYEQYF
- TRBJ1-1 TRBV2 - TGTGCCAGCGAAGCCACTCCCGGGACAAAGAACACTGAAGCTTTCTTT CASEATPGTKNTEAFF
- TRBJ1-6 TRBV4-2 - TGTGCCAGCAGCCAAGAATCGCGGGCCCTCCACTTT CASSQESRALHF
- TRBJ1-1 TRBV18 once TGTGCCAGCTCACGCAAGGCAGGGGCGGACACTGAAGCTTTCTTT CASSRKAGADTEAFF
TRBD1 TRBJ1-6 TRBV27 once TGTGCCAGCAGTTTACAGGGGGGAGTTTATAATTCACCCCTCCACTTT CASSLQGGVYNSPLHF